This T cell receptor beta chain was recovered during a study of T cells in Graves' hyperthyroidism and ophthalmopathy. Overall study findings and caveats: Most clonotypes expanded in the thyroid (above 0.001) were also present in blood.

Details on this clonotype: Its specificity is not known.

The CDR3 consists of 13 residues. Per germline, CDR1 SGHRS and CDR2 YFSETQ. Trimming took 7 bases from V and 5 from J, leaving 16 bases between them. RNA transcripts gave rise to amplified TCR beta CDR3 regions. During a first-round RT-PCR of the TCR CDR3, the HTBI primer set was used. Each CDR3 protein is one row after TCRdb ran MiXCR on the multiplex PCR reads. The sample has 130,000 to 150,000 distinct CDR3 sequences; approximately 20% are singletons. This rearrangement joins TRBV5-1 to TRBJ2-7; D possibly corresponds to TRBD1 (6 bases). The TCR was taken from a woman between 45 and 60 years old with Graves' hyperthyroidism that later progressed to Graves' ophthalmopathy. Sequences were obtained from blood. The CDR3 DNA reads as TGCGCCAGCCCCTATGCCCAGGGGCACGAGCAGTACTTC. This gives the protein CASPYAQGHEQYF.